This T cell receptor beta chain was recovered during a study of cytomegalovirus exposure and HLA in healthy donors. This CDR3 spans 15 amino acids. Germline values: CDR1 KGHSH, CDR2 LQKENI. The V segment lost 3 bases and the J segment 0 bases; nucleotides outside the gene matches: 2. A note on this clone: The antigen remains unidentified. This sample includes further DNA sequences coding for the same CDR3.

PCR employed 60 Vbeta and 13 Jbeta primers. The method was immunoSEQ multiplex PCR; TCRdb's version includes in-frame clones alone and lacks a portion of them. Seen here are approximately 99,000 clones, around 80% observed once, and the top ten hold approximately 3.4%. Findings of the study overall: Most sequenced TCRs were rare (though some public TCRs occurred in many donors). A later analysis showed that HLA-associated TCR beta chains had undergone more clonal expansion than equally common others. Researchers reported in a later analysis that a missense DCLRE1C variant was tied to TCR beta V- and J-gene trimming.

This sequence joins TRBV18 and TRBJ1-1, with TRBD1 matching over 9 bases. Sequenced: PBMCs. The source of this sequence is a male donor in good health and CMV-seropositive. The CDR3 DNA follows: TGTGCCAGCTCACCCGGACAGGGGATGAACACTGAAGCTTTCTTT. Its translation: CASSPGQGMNTEAFF.